These 19 T cell receptor beta chains came from one sample sequenced in a study of tumor and adjacent non-tumor tissue in lung cancer. This sample's RNA came from whole unsorted tissue. Three rounds of nested PCR, following a modified ARM-PCR protocol, produced the TCRbeta library. TCRdb reprocessed the multiplex PCR reads via MiXCR and lists one record per CDR3 protein. The repertoire holds under 95,000 distinct CDR3 sequences, with about 66% as singletons. The source material was lung tumor tissue. The receptor source for this set is a man in his sixties with non-small cell lung cancer.

On this clonotype: Compared with germline, one end of the junction differs, possibly owing to a read error. The gene calls are TRBV29-1 and TRBJ2-6; D possibly corresponds to TRBD1 (5 bases). The V gene's germline CDR1 is SQVTM and CDR2 ANQGSEA. The CDR3 spans 15 residues. In DNA, the CDR3 is TGCAACGTTGGAAAAGGGGCCACTGGGGCCAATGTCCTGACTTTC. As protein: CNVGKGATGANVLTF.

With regard to this clonotype: This may be a read error: a much more frequent sequence differs by one nucleotide. It is likely a read error, because the conserved phenylalanine at the end of the CDR3 is missing. It is unclear where the CDR3 begins or ends on the DNA, so no DNA is shown, and the CDR3 is as TCRdb lists it. J is TRBJ2-1 and V is TRBV30; the listed D gene, TRBD1, was not tested against the DNA. The CDR3 adds up to 11 amino acids, both ends counted. From germline, CDR1 is GTSNPN and CDR2 SVGIG (reference sequence). CDR3 protein: CAWDPGTGLFL.

This clonotype occurred once. This rearrangement joins TRBV10-3 to TRBJ1-5; D is ambiguous. The J call could be wrong; TRBJ2-3 is a better fit for the DNA end. CDR1 and CDR2 (germline): ENHRY, SYGVKD. This CDR3 has 13 amino acids. CDR3 sequence (DNA): TGTGCCATCAGTGAGGAAGAAGATCAGTCCCAGTATTTT. The encoded protein is CAISEEEDQSQYF.

A word on this clonotype: An end of the junction differs from the germline gene, which may be a read error. The V call is TRBV7-8, the J call TRBJ1-4; D is uncertain. Germline V lookup: CDR1 SGHVS, CDR2 FQNEAQ. The CDR3 has 16 amino acids. CDR3 nucleotide sequence: TGTGCCAGCAGCAAAGCCTCCATGGCCGTTAATGAAGAACTGTTTTTT. This codes for CASSKASMAVNEELFF. Together with reference TRBV7-8 and TRBJ1-4, the CDR3 gives the full variable domain: GAGVSQSPRYKVAKRGQDVALRCDPISGHVSLFWYQQALGQGPEFLTYFQNEAQLDKSGLPSDRFFAERPEGSVSTLKIQRTQQEDSAVYLCASSKASMAVNEELFFGSGTQLSVL.

The rearrangement links TRBV6-1 to TRBJ2-1, with 7 bases lining up with TRBD2. In germline, CDR1 is MNHNS, CDR2 SASEGT. Trimming cost V 6 bases and J 3 bases; bases outside gene matches: 8. The CDR3 is made up of 15 amino acids. The CDR3 region has the DNA TGTGCCAGCAGGATTAAGACTAGCAGCTACAATGAGCAGTTCTTC. This gives the protein CASRIKTSSYNEQFF.

Notes on this clonotype: A junction end diverges from the germline sequence, so it may reflect a read error. CDR3 sequence (DNA): TGTGCAAGCAGATTAGAAGGGCTAGATACGCAGTATTTT. It specifies CASRLEGLDTQYF. The chain carries TRBV11-2 and TRBJ2-3; D gene unclear. From germline, CDR1 is SGHAT and CDR2 FQNNGV. CDR3 length: 13 residues.

As for this clonotype: One junction end does not reproduce the germline sequence, and a read error may be involved. The rearrangement joins TRBV12-3 or TRBV12-4 to TRBJ1-5; D not resolved. The CDR3 spans 15 residues. This chain's CDR3 is CASSFMLNSNQPQHF. CDR3 coding DNA: TGTGCCAGCAGTTTCATGCTGAATAGCAATCAGCCCCAGCATTTC.

The chain carries TRBV11-2 and TRBJ2-1; TRBD1 agrees at 8 bases. Germline CDR1 is SGHAT and CDR2 is FQNNGV. J gave up 8 bases and V 3 bases, and 12 bases lay outside the gene matches. The CDR3 has 16 amino acids. CDR3 DNA: TGTGCCAGCAGCTTTCCCCAGGGGGCGCAGAGTGATGAGCAGTTCTTC. As protein: CASSFPQGAQSDEQFF.

With respect to this clonotype: This may stem from a read error, because a much larger clone lies one nucleotide away. The CDR3 region has the DNA TGTGCCAGCAGCTTAGAGAGGTCCGGGGTCTTCTTC. This encodes CASSLERSGVFF. V is TRBV7-9 and J is TRBJ2-1; perhaps TRBD2 as D (5 bases). This CDR3 region has 12 residues. Germline loops: CDR1 SEHNR, CDR2 FQNEAQ (reference sequence). The ends were cut back, 1 base at V and 16 bases at J, with 14 bases in the middle.

The chain has TRBV11-1 and TRBJ2-3, with D perhaps TRBD2 (5 bases). Trimming removed 4 bases from V and 1 base from J, with 9 bases in between. Germline V gives CDR1 SGHAT, CDR2 FQDESV (reference sequence). The CDR3 is made up of 14 amino acids. The CDR3 here is CASSSGRGTDTQYF. The CDR3, as DNA: TGTGCCAGCAGCTCTGGGAGAGGCACAGATACGCAGTATTTT.

In the case of this clonotype: At one end the junction does not follow the germline gene, possibly because of a read error. This chain links TRBV10-3 with TRBJ2-7, with a possible D match to TRBD1 (6 bases). Looked up from germline, CDR1 is ENHRY and CDR2 is SYGVKD. The CDR3 extends over 15 amino acids. CDR3 protein: CAIRGAGDNSYEQYF. The CDR3 DNA follows: TGTGCCATCAGGGGGGCGGGCGACAACTCCTACGAACAGTACTTC.

Ten or more counts support this clonotype. The chain has TRBV29-1 and TRBJ1-1; TRBD1 might be the D (6 bases). The CDR3 totals 13 residues. Trimming took 3 bases from V and 3 from J, leaving 11 bases between them. CDR1 is SQVTM and CDR2 is ANQGSEA in the germline V gene. The DNA of the CDR3 is TGCAGCGTTGACCCACAGGGAGACACTGAAGCTTTCTTT. Translated, it gives CSVDPQGDTEAFF.

This clonotype was picked up many times. The gene calls are TRBV6-6 and TRBJ2-7; possibly TRBD2 for D (5 bases). The CDR3 is 17 amino acids. Germline V gene lookup returns CDR1 MNHNY and CDR2 SVGAGI (reference sequence). Deletions cut 2 bases from V and 0 bases from J, with 17 bases between. CDR3 bases: TGTGCCAGCAGTTACCCGCCCCGCGGGTCGGACTCCTACGAGCAGTACTTC. This sequence encodes CASSYPPRGSDSYEQYF.

In the case of this clonotype: An end of the junction does not agree with germline; a read error may underlie this. This chain connects TRBV12-3 or TRBV12-4 to TRBJ2-2; 12 nucleotides agree with TRBD2. The CDR3 spans 15 residues. CDR3 residues: CVSTPSGRDTGELFF. In DNA, the CDR3 is TGTGTCAGCACCCCTAGCGGGAGGGACACCGGGGAACTGTTTTTT.

This clonotype came up once. Here the CDR3 omits its conserved ending phenylalanine or tryptophan, so a read error is the likely source. This chain joins TRBV4-3 and TRBJ2-3, with 14 bases matching TRBD2. This CDR3 has 16 residues. Germline V gives CDR1 LGHNA, CDR2 YSLEER. CDR3 region: CASSQDGLAGGDTQYY. The CDR3, as DNA: TGCGCCAGTAGCCAAGATGGACTAGCGGGAGGAGATACGCAGTATTAT.

This clonotype was seen more than once but under ten times. The junction does not match germline at one end; this may be a read error. The rearrangement joins TRBV7-8 to TRBJ2-7; possible D gene TRBD2, 6 bases. There are 14 residues in the CDR3. Germline V gene lookup returns CDR1 SGHVS and CDR2 FQNEAQ. CDR3 nucleotide sequence: TGTGCCAGCAATAGTGCCCCGGGCGGGAATGAGCAGTACTTT. Its translation is CASNSAPGGNEQYF.

The chain combines TRBV7-9 with TRBJ2-5; D gene unclear. CDR1 is SEHNR, CDR2 FQNEAQ, per germline (reference sequence). This CDR3 is built from 12 residues. Trimming pared 11 bases from V and 5 bases from J, leaving 15 bases between. CDR3 nucleotide sequence: TGTGCCTGCAACTTAGTCTGGGAGACCCAGTACTTC. It encodes CACNLVWETQYF.

This clonotype was recorded only once. The chain has TRBV25-1 and TRBJ1-2; D remains ambiguous. V was cut by 10 bases and J by 5 bases, with 14 bases left in between. CDR3 length: 12 residues. Germline V CDR1 and CDR2: MGHDK, SYGVNS. CDR3 in DNA: TGTGCCAACAGCGATGGGCCTTATGGCTACACCTTC. Translation: CANSDGPYGYTF.

This clonotype occurred once. At one end the junction does not follow the germline gene, possibly because of a read error. The V and J genes are TRBV28 and TRBJ1-1; perhaps TRBD1 as D (5 bases). Looked up from germline, CDR1 is MDHEN and CDR2 is SYDVKM. CDR3 length: 13 amino acids. DNA for the CDR3: TGTGCCAGCAGTCGGGACGTGAACACTGAAGCTATCTTT. Amino acids: CASSRDVNTEAIF. Combining the CDR3 with reference TRBV28 and TRBJ1-1 gives the whole variable domain DVKVTQSSRYLVKRTGEKVFLECVQDMDHENMFWYRQDPGLGLRLIYFSYDVKMKEKGDIPEGYSVSREKKERFSLILESASTNQTSMYLCASSRDVNTEAIFGQGTRLTVV.